A single sample is the source of the 12 T cell receptor beta chains below, sequenced in a study of T-cell memory formation after mild COVID-19. MiXCR was run by TCRdb on the 5' RACE reads, yielding one entry per CDR3 protein. This sample has hundreds of thousands of distinct CDR3 sequences, with 15% to 20% found just once. The sequencing sample was made of PBMCs or a T cell subset sorted from them (not recorded which). The receptor source for this set is a man between 18 and 35 years old who had mild COVID-19 (a few samples of this study predate the infection). Cell type and time point are not known.

The genes are TRBV9 and TRBJ1-6; D unresolved. With 0 bases removed from V and 15 bases from J, the gap between germline ends came to 7 bases. This CDR3 is built from 11 residues. Germline V gene sequence: CDR1 SGDLS, CDR2 YYNGEE. In nucleotides, the CDR3 is TGTGCCAGCAGCGTAGAGGACGTCCTCCACTTT. This codes for CASSVEDVLHF. The variable domain in full, with the rest retrieved from reference TRBV9 and TRBJ1-6, is DSGVTQTPKHLITATGQRVTLRCSPRSGDLSVYWYQQSLDQGLQFLIQYYNGEERAKGNILERFSAQQFPDLHSELNLSSLELGDSALYFCASSVEDVLHFGNGTRLTVT.

This clonotype was seen a handful of times. The V gene is TRBV10-3, the J gene TRBJ2-3; D might be TRBD1 or TRBD2, each matching 5 bases. Trimming removed 5 bases from V and 3 bases from J, with 12 bases in between. Per the germline V gene, CDR1 is ENHRY and CDR2 is SYGVKD. The CDR3 loop spans 14 amino acids. CDR3 DNA sequence: TGTGCCATCAGTTCCACGGGGCAGACAGATACGCAGTATTTT. It translates to CAISSTGQTDTQYF.

The V call is TRBV12-3 or TRBV12-4, the J call TRBJ1-6; no clear D. CDR3 size: 15 residues. The germline V and J ends were trimmed by 6 bases and 3 bases, with 12 bases remaining between them. The CDR3 protein is CASSPQSFYNSPLHF. CDR3 bases: TGTGCCAGCAGCCCCCAATCCTTCTATAATTCACCCCTCCACTTT.

This chain's CDR3 is CASSSTGIEQFF. For the CDR3, the DNA is TGTGCCAGCAGCTCCACCGGGATTGAGCAGTTCTTC. The chain recombines TRBV5-5 with TRBJ2-1; tentatively, D is TRBD2 (5 bases). The CDR3 has 12 residues. The germline CDR1 and CDR2 sequences are SGHKS and YYEKEE (reference sequence). The germline V and J ends were trimmed by 3 bases and 9 bases, with 10 bases remaining between them.

The CDR3 sequence is CSARDRRAGSTDTQYF. The CDR3 bases are TGCAGTGCTAGAGACCGACGAGCGGGGTCCACAGATACGCAGTATTTT. The chain has TRBV20-1 and TRBJ2-3, with TRBD2 matching 7 bases. The junction had 8 bases not matched to a gene; V was cut back by 0 bases and J by 2 bases. Per germline, CDR1 DFQATT and CDR2 SNEGSKA (reference sequence). CDR3 length equals 16 residues.

The V gene is TRBV15, the J gene TRBJ1-2; TRBD1 aligns across 9 bases. The CDR3 is 15 amino acids. From germline, CDR1 is LNHNV and CDR2 YYDKDF (reference sequence). The V and J ends lost 3 bases and 3 bases, in that order; junction bases with no gene match: 5. CDR3 in amino acids: CATSSPGTGHYGYTF. DNA for the CDR3: TGTGCCACCAGCAGTCCCGGGACAGGGCACTATGGCTACACCTTC.

This clonotype appeared a few times. The chain uses TRBV7-2 and TRBJ2-3; D gene uncertain. Germline assignment: CDR1 SGHTA and CDR2 FQGNSA. Trimming stripped 1 base from V and 2 bases from J, with 13 bases between. This CDR3 has 16 residues. In nucleotides, the CDR3 is TGTGCCAGCAGCTTAGTCATGGGTTCACCCACAGATACGCAGTATTTT. Amino acids: CASSLVMGSPTDTQYF.

This clonotype was observed a few times. This rearrangement joins TRBV6-1 to TRBJ2-1; tentative D call: TRBD1 (6 bases). Trimming took 6 bases from V and 8 from J, leaving 20 bases between them. The V gene's germline CDR1 is MNHNS and CDR2 SASEGT. This CDR3 has 15 amino acids. The CDR3 DNA follows: TGTGCCAGCAGCCCCGGAACAGGGTATGCCGATGAGCAGTTCTTC. Translation: CASSPGTGYADEQFF.

The V and J genes are TRBV2 and TRBJ1-5; 7 nucleotides align to TRBD1. Germline assignment: CDR1 SNHLY and CDR2 FYNNEI. The CDR3 runs 13 residues. V gave up 7 bases and J gave up 5 bases; unmatched junction bases: 5. The CDR3, as DNA: TGTGCCAGCACTGGACAGGCTGATCAGCCCCAGCATTTT. Translation: CASTGQADQPQHF.

The chain employs TRBV7-2 and TRBJ2-3; 8 bases match TRBD1. The germline V gene encodes CDR1 SGHTA and CDR2 FQGNSA. Trimming removed 5 bases from V and 4 bases from J; junction bases left unmatched: 8. This CDR3 spans 15 amino acids. CDR3 in amino acids: CASSTRRQGPDTQYF. In DNA form, the CDR3 reads TGTGCCAGCAGCACCCGGAGACAGGGGCCAGATACGCAGTATTTT.

This clonotype was observed a few times. J is TRBJ1-2 and V is TRBV18; D is possibly TRBD1 (5 bases). V was shortened by 0 bases and J by 1 base, with 15 bases between the two germline ends. Germline values: CDR1 KGHSH, CDR2 LQKENI. The CDR3 is 17 residues long. This CDR3 is CASSPPGAIRYNYGYTF. The CDR3 coding sequence is TGTGCCAGCTCACCACCTGGGGCAATCCGATATAACTATGGCTACACCTTC.

The chain recombines TRBV7-9 with TRBJ2-3, with D possibly TRBD2 on 6 matching bases. CDR3 length: 13 amino acids. The V and J ends lost 4 bases and 4 bases respectively, with 9 bases between them. Germline CDR1 reads SEHNR; CDR2 reads FQNEAQ (reference sequence). The CDR3 nucleotides are TGTGCCAGCAGCTCCGGGGACTCAGATACGCAGTATTTT. Translated: CASSSGDSDTQYF.